The entry that follows covers one TCR beta chain sequence. Its target is not known. The assay was immunoSEQ multiplex PCR, and TCRdb's table has in-frame clones only and misses some. The sample includes fewer than 120,000 clones, roughly 92% of them seen just once. The sample is drawn from a study of T cell responses to AZD1222 COVID-19 vaccine. Study-level findings and limits: Researchers took repertoire samples only after the peak T cell response had come. Vaccination with two AZD1222 doses was followed by a rise in Spike-specific TCR breadth and depth. Clonal diversity was possibly underestimated; the donors were predominantly white British and more often female.

Second-dose schedules of about 4 or about 12 weeks were combined. The sample in question was peripheral blood, obtained 28 days after the second AZD1222 dose. This TCR was sampled from an adult who received the AZD1222 COVID-19 vaccine.

The CDR3 DNA reads as TGTGCCAGCAGTGAGGACAGGAGGAACACTGAAGCTTTCTTT. Encoded protein: CASSEDRRNTEAFF. The J gene is TRBJ1-1, the V gene TRBV6-1; TRBD1 aligns across 7 bases. The germline gives CDR1 MNHNS, CDR2 SASEGT. There are 14 residues in the CDR3. The V and J ends lost 3 bases and 1 base, in that order; junction bases with no gene match: 2.